The 2 T cell receptor beta chains in this list originate from one sample, sequenced in a study of T cells in Graves' hyperthyroidism and ophthalmopathy. Amplified TCR beta CDR3 regions came from RNA transcripts. When the TCR CDR3 underwent first-round RT-PCR, the HTBI primer set was used. From the multiplex PCR reads, TCRdb called clonotypes with MiXCR, one entry per CDR3 protein. The data hold about 380,000 distinct CDR3 sequences, with about 14% observed a single time. Input material: blood. All receptors come from an older woman with Graves' hyperthyroidism.

This clonotype was counted ten times or more. This sequence joins TRBV6-1 and TRBJ2-7, with D possibly matching TRBD1 (6 bases). Trimming stripped 5 bases from V and 4 bases from J, with 12 bases between. This CDR3 has 13 residues. Germline V gene sequence: CDR1 MNHNS, CDR2 SASEGT. CDR3 in DNA: TGTGCCAGCAGTCCCGGGACACTGTACGAGCAGTACTTC. It yields the protein CASSPGTLYEQYF.

In its sample, this clonotype was seen many times. The genes are TRBV7-3 and TRBJ2-2; 10 bases align to TRBD2. V shed 5 bases and J 4 bases; nucleotides not matched to a gene: 4. The germline V gene has CDR1 SGHTA and CDR2 FQGTGA. The length of the CDR3 is 15 residues. In nucleotides, the CDR3 is TGTGCCAGCAGCACCGGGACTAGCGCCACCGGGGAGCTGTTTTTT. This translates into CASSTGTSATGELFF.